A selection of T cell receptor beta chains follows, all from one sample in a study of shared clonotypes between healthy human individuals. Assay: immunoSEQ multiplex PCR; the TCRdb copy retains only in-frame clones and omits some. Here the sample spans some 690,000 clones, about nine tenths being singletons. Material: memory CD8+ T cells from PBMCs. The source of these receptors is a man younger than 35 in good health. Some clones in this sample may be carry-over from other donors' samples. Each CDR3 is given with its conserved first and last residue. The D gene is left open where the match is weak. Where a row states a size, it is once, few, many or the class of an expanded clone; other rows omit it.

V gene	D gene	clone size	J gene	CDR3 DNA	CDR3 protein
TRBV27	TRBD2	.	TRBJ2-2	TGTGCCAGCAGTTCCGGACTAGCGCCGAACACCGGGGAGCTGTTTTTT	CASSSGLAPNTGELFF
TRBV15	.	.	TRBJ2-1	TGTGCCACCAGCAGAGTCGTGTTTTCGGGGCAGTTCTTC	CATSRVVFSGQFF
TRBV9	TRBD2	.	TRBJ2-7	TGTGCCAGCAGCGTAGAGACTAGCGGGGACGAGCAGTACTTC	CASSVETSGDEQYF
TRBV5-6	TRBD2	.	TRBJ2-3	TGTGCCAGCAGCGTGGGACTAGCGGCGAGGGATACGCAGTATTTT	CASSVGLAARDTQYF
TRBV11-2	TRBD2	.	TRBJ2-1	TGTGCCAGCAGCTTGGGGACTAGCGGGAGAAATGAGCAGTTCTTC	CASSLGTSGRNEQFF
TRBV5-4	TRBD1	.	TRBJ2-3	TGTGCCAGCAGCTTGGGACAGGGATACCCAGATACGCAGTATTTT	CASSLGQGYPDTQYF
TRBV6-5	.	.	TRBJ2-2	TGTGCCAGCAGTTACTCCTCGGGAATCGCCGGGGAGCTGTTTTTT	CASSYSSGIAGELFF
TRBV7-6	TRBD2	.	TRBJ2-2	TGTGCCAGCAGCTTAGTCGGCGGGAGAGGTACCGGGGAGCTGTTTTTT	CASSLVGGRGTGELFF
TRBV7-9	.	.	TRBJ2-7	TGTGCCAGCAGCTTAGCAGGGGACGGCTACGAGCAGTACTTC	CASSLAGDGYEQYF
TRBV4-3	.	.	TRBJ2-7	TGCGCCAGCAGCCACTCCATAGACGGGTACGAGCAGTACTTC	CASSHSIDGYEQYF
TRBV7-9	.	.	TRBJ1-5	TGTGCCAGCAGCCCAACAGGGACGAATCAGCCCCAGCATTTT	CASSPTGTNQPQHF
TRBV7-6	TRBD1	.	TRBJ1-1	TGTGCCAGCAGCTCCAGACAGGGGGCACAAGGTGCTGAAGCTTTCTTT	CASSSRQGAQGAEAFF
TRBV5-6	.	.	TRBJ2-1	TGTGCCAGCAGCTTGAAGGTGGCAGCGCCTGATGAGCAGTTCTTC	CASSLKVAAPDEQFF
TRBV29-1	.	.	TRBJ2-2	TGCAGCGCGTGGGGGAACACCGGGGAGCTGTTTTTT	CSAWGNTGELFF
TRBV4-1	TRBD1	.	TRBJ2-1	TGCGCCAGCAGCCAATGGGACAGCAATGAGCAGTTCTTC	CASSQWDSNEQFF
TRBV27	.	.	TRBJ2-7	TGTGCCAGCAGTTTATTTCCCTTCTACGAGCAGTACTTC	CASSLFPFYEQYF
TRBV6-6	.	.	TRBJ2-7	TGTGCCAGCACCCTAGCAAGTAGCTACGAGCAGTACTTC	CASTLASSYEQYF
TRBV10-1	.	.	TRBJ2-1	TGCGCCAGCAGTGGACGACGAGACGGGGCCAATGAGCAGTTCTTC	CASSGRRDGANEQFF
TRBV6-1	.	.	TRBJ1-2	TGTGCCAGCAAGAACAGTTATGGCTACACCTTC	CASKNSYGYTF
TRBV28	TRBD2	.	TRBJ2-7	TGTGCCAGCAGTGCCCTGACTAGCGGACCTTACTACGAGCAGTACTTC	CASSALTSGPYYEQYF
TRBV5-3	.	.	TRBJ1-5	TGTGCCAGAAGCCCTATCGTTGGTACAGCGACCCATCAGCCCCAGCATTTT	CARSPIVGTATHQPQHF
TRBV7-8	.	once	TRBJ2-1	TGTGCCAGCAGCCTAGATGGCGCGACCTACAATGAGCAGTTCTTC	CASSLDGATYNEQFF
TRBV29-1	.	.	TRBJ1-5	TGCAGCGCCCTGATGGGGGGGAGTCAGCCCCAGCATTTT	CSALMGGSQPQHF
TRBV9	TRBD2	.	TRBJ2-1	TGTGCCAGCAGCGTAGGGACTAGCGGGAGCTATGAGCAGTTCTTC	CASSVGTSGSYEQFF
TRBV27	TRBD1	.	TRBJ2-7	TGTGCCAGCAGTTTACTGGGGACAGTCGCCTACGAGCAGTACTTC	CASSLLGTVAYEQYF
TRBV9	TRBD2	.	TRBJ2-1	TGTGCCAGCAGCGTCTTGAGCGGGGCCCGTTCCTACAATGAGCAGTTCTTC	CASSVLSGARSYNEQFF
TRBV6-5	TRBD1	.	TRBJ1-5	TGTGCCAGCAGCTTGACAGGGAATAGCAATCAGCCCCAGCATTTT	CASSLTGNSNQPQHF
TRBV18	TRBD2	.	TRBJ2-1	TGTGCCAGCTCACCGACAGGAGCACTAGCGGCCAGGTACAATGAGCAGTTCTTC	CASSPTGALAARYNEQFF
TRBV5-6	TRBD1	.	TRBJ2-2	TGTGCCAGCAGCTTGGCGACAGGGGTGGTGCTGTTTTTT	CASSLATGVVLFF
TRBV6-1	.	.	TRBJ2-7	TGTGCCAGCTCTGTCTACCAGAACTCCTACGAGCAGTACTTC	CASSVYQNSYEQYF
TRBV14	.	.	TRBJ1-2	TGTGCCAGCAGCCCCGGGACAAACCTTTATGGCTACACCTTC	CASSPGTNLYGYTF
TRBV15	.	.	TRBJ2-2	TGTGCCACCAGCAGGCCCGAGATTAACACCGGGGAGCTGTTTTTT	CATSRPEINTGELFF
TRBV28	.	once	TRBJ1-5	TGTGCCAGCAGTCGGTGGGGGGACAGCAATCAGCCCCAGCATTTT	CASSRWGDSNQPQHF
TRBV4-1	.	.	TRBJ1-2	TGCGCCAGCAGCCAAGTCGGAGGGGCGGGTGGCTACACCTTC	CASSQVGGAGGYTF
TRBV4-1	TRBD2	.	TRBJ2-7	TGCGCCAGCAGCCGGCTAGCGGGAGGGACCTACGAGCAGTACTTC	CASSRLAGGTYEQYF